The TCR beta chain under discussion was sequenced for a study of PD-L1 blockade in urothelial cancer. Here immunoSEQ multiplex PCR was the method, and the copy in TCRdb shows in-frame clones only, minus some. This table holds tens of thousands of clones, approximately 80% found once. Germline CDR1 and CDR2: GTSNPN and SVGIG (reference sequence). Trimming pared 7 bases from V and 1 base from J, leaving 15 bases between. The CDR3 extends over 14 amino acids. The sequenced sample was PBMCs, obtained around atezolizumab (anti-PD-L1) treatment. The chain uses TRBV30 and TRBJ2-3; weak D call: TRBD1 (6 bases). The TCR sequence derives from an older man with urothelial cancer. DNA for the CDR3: TGTGCCTACTCCGAGGGGGACGGCACAGATACGCAGTATTTT. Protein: CAYSEGDGTDTQYF.